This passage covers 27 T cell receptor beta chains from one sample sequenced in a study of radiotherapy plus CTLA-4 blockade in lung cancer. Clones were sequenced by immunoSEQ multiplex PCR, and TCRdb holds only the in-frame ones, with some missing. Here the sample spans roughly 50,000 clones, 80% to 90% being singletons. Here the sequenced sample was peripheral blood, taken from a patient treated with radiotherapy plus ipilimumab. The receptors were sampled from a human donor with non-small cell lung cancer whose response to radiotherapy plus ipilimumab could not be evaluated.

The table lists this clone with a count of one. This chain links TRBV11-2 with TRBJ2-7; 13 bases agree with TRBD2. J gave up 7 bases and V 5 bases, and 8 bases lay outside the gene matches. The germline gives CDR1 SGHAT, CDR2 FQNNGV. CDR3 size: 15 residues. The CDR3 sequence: CASSILAGGPLEQYF. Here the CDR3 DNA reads TGTGCCAGCAGCATACTAGCGGGAGGGCCTCTTGAGCAGTACTTC. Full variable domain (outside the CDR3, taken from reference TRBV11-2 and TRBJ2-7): EAGVAQSPRYKIIEKRQSVAFWCNPISGHATLYWYQQILGQGPKLLIQFQNNGVVDDSQLPKDRFSAERLKGVDSTLKIQPAKLEDSAVYLCASSILAGGPLEQYFGPGTRLTVT.

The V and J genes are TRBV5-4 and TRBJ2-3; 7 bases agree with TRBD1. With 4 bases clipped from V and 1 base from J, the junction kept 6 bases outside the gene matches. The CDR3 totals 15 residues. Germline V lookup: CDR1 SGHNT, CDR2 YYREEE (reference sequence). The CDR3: CASSILGTGTDTQYF. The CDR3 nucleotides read TGTGCCAGCAGCATCCTCGGGACAGGCACAGATACGCAGTATTTT.

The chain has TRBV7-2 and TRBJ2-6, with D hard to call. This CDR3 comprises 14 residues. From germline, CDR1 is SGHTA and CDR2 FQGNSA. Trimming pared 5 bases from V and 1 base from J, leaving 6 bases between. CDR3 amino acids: CASSPTSGANVLTF. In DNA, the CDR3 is TGTGCCAGCAGCCCCACATCTGGGGCCAACGTCCTGACTTTC.

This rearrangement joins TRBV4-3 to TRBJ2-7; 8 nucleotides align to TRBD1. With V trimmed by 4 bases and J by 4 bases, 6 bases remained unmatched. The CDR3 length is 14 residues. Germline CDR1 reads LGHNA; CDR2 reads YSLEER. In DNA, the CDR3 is TGCGCCAGCAGCCGCTCAGGACAGGGATACGAGCAGTACTTC. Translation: CASSRSGQGYEQYF.

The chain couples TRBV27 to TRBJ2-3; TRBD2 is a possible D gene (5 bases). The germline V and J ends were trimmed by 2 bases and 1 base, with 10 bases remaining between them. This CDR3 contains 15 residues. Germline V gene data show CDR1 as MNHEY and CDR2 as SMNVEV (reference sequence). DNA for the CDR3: TGTGCCAGCAGTTTAAAAGCGGCCCGCACAGATACGCAGTATTTT. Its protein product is CASSLKAARTDTQYF.

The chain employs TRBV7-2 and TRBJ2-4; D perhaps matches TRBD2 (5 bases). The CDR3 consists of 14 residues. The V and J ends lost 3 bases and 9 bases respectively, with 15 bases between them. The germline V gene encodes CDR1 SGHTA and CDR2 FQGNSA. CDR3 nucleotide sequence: TGTGCCAGCAGCTTTGATGTAGCGAAGGTCATTCAGTACTTC. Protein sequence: CASSFDVAKVIQYF.

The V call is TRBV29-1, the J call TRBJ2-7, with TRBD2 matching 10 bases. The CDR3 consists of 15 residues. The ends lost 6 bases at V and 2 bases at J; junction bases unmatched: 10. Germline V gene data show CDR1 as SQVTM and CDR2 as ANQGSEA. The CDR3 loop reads CSVSGTSESAYEQYF. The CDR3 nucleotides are TGCAGCGTCTCCGGGACTAGCGAATCCGCCTACGAGCAGTACTTC.

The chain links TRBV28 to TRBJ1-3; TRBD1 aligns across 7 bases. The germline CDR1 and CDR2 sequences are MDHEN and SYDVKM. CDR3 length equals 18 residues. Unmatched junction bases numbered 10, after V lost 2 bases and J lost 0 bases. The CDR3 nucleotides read TGTGCCAGCAGTTTAGGCTATGTAGGGGGCACCTCTGGAAACACCATATATTTT. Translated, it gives CASSLGYVGGTSGNTIYF.

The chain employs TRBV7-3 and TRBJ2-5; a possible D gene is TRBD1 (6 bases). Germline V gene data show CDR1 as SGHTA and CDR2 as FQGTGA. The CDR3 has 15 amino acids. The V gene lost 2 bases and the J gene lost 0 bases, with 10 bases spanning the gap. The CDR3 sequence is CASSLGRGYQETQYF. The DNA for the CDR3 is TGTGCCAGCAGCTTAGGCAGGGGATACCAAGAGACCCAGTACTTC.

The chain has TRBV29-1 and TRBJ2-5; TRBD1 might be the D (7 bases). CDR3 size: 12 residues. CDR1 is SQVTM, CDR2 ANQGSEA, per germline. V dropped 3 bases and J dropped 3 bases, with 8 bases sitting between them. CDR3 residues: CSVDRGEETQYF. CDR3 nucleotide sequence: TGCAGCGTTGACAGGGGGGAAGAGACCCAGTACTTC.

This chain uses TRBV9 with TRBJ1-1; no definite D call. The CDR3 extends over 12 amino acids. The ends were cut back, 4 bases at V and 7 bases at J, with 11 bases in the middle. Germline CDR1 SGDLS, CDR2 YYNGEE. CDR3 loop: CASSPTGSEAFF. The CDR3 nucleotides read TGTGCCAGCAGCCCAACCGGGAGTGAAGCTTTCTTT. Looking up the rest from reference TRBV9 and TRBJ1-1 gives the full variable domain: DSGVTQTPKHLITATGQRVTLRCSPRSGDLSVYWYQQSLDQGLQFLIQYYNGEERAKGNILERFSAQQFPDLHSELNLSSLELGDSALYFCASSPTGSEAFFGQGTRLTVV.

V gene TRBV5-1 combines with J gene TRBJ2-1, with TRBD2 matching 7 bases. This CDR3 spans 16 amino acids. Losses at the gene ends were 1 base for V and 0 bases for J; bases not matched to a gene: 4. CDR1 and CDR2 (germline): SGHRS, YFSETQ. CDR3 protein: CASSLNGGSSYNEQFF. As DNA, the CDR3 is TGCGCCAGCAGCTTGAACGGCGGGAGCTCCTACAATGAGCAGTTCTTC.

CDR3 coding DNA: TGTGCCAGCACCCCCCGAGCGGAGTCCTACAATGAGCAGTTCTTC. Amino acids: CASTPRAESYNEQFF. The V gene is TRBV14, the J gene TRBJ2-1; tentatively, D is TRBD2 (5 bases). The CDR3 is 15 residues long. CDR1 SGHDN and CDR2 FVKESK come from the germline V gene. V was clipped by 7 bases and J by 1 base, with 14 bases between them.

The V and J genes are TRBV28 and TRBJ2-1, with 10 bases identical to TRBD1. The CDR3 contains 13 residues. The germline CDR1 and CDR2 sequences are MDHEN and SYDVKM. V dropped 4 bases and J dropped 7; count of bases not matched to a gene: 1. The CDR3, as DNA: TGTGCCAGCAGTTCGGACAGGGGGAATGAGCAGTTCTTC. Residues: CASSSDRGNEQFF.

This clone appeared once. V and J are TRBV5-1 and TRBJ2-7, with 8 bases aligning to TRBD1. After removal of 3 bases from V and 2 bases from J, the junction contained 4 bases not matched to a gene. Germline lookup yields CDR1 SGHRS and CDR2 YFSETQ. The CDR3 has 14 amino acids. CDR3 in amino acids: CASSSGQVAYEQYF. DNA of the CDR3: TGCGCCAGCAGCTCGGGACAGGTCGCCTACGAGCAGTACTTC.

The CDR3 nucleotides read TGTGCCAGCAGTGCGGACATAGGCTACGAGCAGTACTTC. Its protein is CASSADIGYEQYF. The gene calls are TRBV2 and TRBJ2-7; D may be TRBD1 (5 bases). This CDR3 spans 13 amino acids. V was trimmed by 4 bases and J by 3 bases, leaving 10 bases between them. Germline CDR1 and CDR2: SNHLY and FYNNEI.

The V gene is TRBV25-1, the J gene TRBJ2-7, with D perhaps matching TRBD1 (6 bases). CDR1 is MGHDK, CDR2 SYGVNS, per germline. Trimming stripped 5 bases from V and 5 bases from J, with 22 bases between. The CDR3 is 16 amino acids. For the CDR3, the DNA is TGTGCCAGCAGTACGCACACCAGGGGCACGGCGGACGAGCAGTACTTC. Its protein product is CASSTHTRGTADEQYF.

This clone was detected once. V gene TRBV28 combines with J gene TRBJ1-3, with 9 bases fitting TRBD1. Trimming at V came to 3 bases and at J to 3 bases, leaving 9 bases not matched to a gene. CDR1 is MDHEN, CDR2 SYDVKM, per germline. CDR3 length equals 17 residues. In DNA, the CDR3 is TGTGCCAGCAGTTTGGGGCGGGACAGGGTTATTGGAAACACCATATATTTT. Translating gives CASSLGRDRVIGNTIYF.

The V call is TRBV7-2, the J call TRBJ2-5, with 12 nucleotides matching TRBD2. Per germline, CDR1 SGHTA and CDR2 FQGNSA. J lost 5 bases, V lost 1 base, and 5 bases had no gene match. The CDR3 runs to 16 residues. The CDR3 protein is CASSLGLAGVVETQYF. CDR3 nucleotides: TGTGCCAGCAGCTTAGGACTAGCGGGAGTAGTGGAGACCCAGTACTTC.

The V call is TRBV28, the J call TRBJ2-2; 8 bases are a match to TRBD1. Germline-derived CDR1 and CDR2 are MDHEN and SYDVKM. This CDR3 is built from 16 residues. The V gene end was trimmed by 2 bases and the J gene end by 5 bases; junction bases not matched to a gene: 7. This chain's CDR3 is CASSLAQGAGTGELFF. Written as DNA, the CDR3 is TGTGCCAGCAGTTTAGCTCAGGGGGCAGGGACCGGGGAGCTGTTTTTT.

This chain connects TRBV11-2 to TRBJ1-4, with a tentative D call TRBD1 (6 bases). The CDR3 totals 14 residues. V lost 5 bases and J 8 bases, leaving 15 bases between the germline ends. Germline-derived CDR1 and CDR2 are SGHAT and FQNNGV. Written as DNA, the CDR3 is TGTGCCAGCAGCATAGGACAGCATACCGAAAAACTGTTTTTT. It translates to CASSIGQHTEKLFF. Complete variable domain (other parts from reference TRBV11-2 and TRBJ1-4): EAGVAQSPRYKIIEKRQSVAFWCNPISGHATLYWYQQILGQGPKLLIQFQNNGVVDDSQLPKDRFSAERLKGVDSTLKIQPAKLEDSAVYLCASSIGQHTEKLFFGSGTQLSVL.

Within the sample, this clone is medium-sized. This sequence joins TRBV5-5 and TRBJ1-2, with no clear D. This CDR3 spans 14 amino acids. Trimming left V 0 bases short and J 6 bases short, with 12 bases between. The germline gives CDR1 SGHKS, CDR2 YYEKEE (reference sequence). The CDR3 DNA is TGTGCCAGCAGCTTGGAGCCAGGATGGAATGGCTACACCTTC. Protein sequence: CASSLEPGWNGYTF.

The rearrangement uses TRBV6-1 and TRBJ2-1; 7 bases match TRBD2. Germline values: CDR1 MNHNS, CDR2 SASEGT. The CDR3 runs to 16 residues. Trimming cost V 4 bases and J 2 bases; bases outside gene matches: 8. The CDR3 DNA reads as TGTGCCAGCAGTGCTAATGGGAGGGGTCCCTACAATGAGCAGTTCTTC. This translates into CASSANGRGPYNEQFF.

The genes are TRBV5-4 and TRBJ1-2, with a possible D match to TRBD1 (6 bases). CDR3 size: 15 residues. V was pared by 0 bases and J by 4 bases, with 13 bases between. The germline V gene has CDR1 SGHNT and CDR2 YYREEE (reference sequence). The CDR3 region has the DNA TGTGCCAGCAGCTTGGCTGGGACAAGCGTCTATGGCTACACCTTC. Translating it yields CASSLAGTSVYGYTF.

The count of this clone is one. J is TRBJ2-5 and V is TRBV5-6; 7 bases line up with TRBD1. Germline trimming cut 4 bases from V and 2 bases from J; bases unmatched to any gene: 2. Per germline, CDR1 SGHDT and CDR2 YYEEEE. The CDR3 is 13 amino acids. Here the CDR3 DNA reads TGTGCCAGCAGCCGGGGACAGCAAGAGACCCAGTACTTC. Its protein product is CASSRGQQETQYF.

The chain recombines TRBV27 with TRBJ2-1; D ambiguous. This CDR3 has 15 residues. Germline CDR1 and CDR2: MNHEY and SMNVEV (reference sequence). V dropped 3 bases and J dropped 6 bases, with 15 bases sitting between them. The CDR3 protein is CASSFSMEFLNEQFF. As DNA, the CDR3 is TGTGCCAGCAGTTTTAGTATGGAGTTTCTCAATGAGCAGTTCTTC.

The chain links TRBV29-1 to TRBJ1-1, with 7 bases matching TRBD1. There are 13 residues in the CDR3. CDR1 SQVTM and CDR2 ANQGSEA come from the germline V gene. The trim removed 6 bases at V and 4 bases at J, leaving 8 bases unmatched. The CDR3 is CSVPGQIITEAFF. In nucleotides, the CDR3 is TGCAGCGTCCCGGGACAGATAATCACTGAAGCTTTCTTT.